The next 32 T cell receptor beta chains were all read from a single sample in a study of identical twins. MiXCR was run by TCRdb on the 5' RACE reads, yielding one entry per CDR3 protein. The table shows roughly 1.6 million distinct CDR3 sequences, with around 29% occurring only once. The source material was cord blood. The receptors here all came from a newborn girl in good health.

The chain joins TRBV27 to TRBJ2-4, with TRBD2 matching 12 bases. The end of the DNA aligns better with TRBJ2-7, so the J call may be wrong. CDR1 is MNHEY and CDR2 is SMNVEV in the germline V gene (reference sequence). There are 14 residues in the CDR3. CDR3 bases: TGTGCCAGCAGTATGACTAGCGGGAGCAACGAGCAGTACTTC. Amino acid sequence: CASSMTSGSNEQYF.

In its sample, this clonotype was seen many times. V and J are TRBV7-9 and TRBJ1-2, with TRBD1 as a possible D gene (5 bases). Deletions cut 0 bases from V and 3 bases from J, with 14 bases between. The CDR3 is made up of 16 amino acids. Germline V gene sequence: CDR1 SEHNR, CDR2 FQNEAQ (reference sequence). Here the CDR3 reads CASSLATYRDYYGYTF. CDR3 sequence (DNA): TGTGCCAGCAGCTTAGCAACTTACCGGGACTACTATGGCTACACCTTC.

This clonotype has a handful of counts. CDR3 residues: CAISEGAPDEQFF. Written as DNA, the CDR3 is TGTGCCATCAGTGAAGGAGCGCCCGATGAGCAGTTCTTC. The chain carries TRBV10-3 and TRBJ2-1; D is uncertain. The CDR3 runs to 13 residues. V was trimmed by 3 bases and J by 8 bases, leaving 11 bases between them. Germline V CDR1 and CDR2: ENHRY, SYGVKD.

Only a few counts were recorded for this clonotype. This chain links TRBV6-6 with TRBJ2-7; 10 bases fit TRBD1. The V gene's germline CDR1 is MNHNY and CDR2 SVGAGI (reference sequence). The CDR3 extends over 14 amino acids. V shed 6 bases and J 2 bases; nucleotides not matched to a gene: 4. The CDR3 is CASRHGQGAYEQYF. As DNA, the CDR3 is TGTGCCAGCAGACACGGACAGGGGGCCTACGAGCAGTACTTC.

The chain is built from TRBV9 and TRBJ1-2; D possibly corresponds to TRBD1 (6 bases). CDR1 is SGDLS, CDR2 YYNGEE, per germline. The CDR3 length is 14 residues. The V end lost 3 bases, the J end lost 1 base, and 10 bases lay between the germline ends. CDR3 residues: CASSDRVFNYGYTF. CDR3 nucleotides: TGTGCCAGCAGCGACAGGGTTTTTAACTATGGCTACACCTTC. Full variable domain (remainder filled in from reference TRBV9 and TRBJ1-2): DSGVTQTPKHLITATGQRVTLRCSPRSGDLSVYWYQQSLDQGLQFLIQYYNGEERAKGNILERFSAQQFPDLHSELNLSSLELGDSALYFCASSDRVFNYGYTFGSGTRLTVV.

This chain links TRBV10-3 with TRBJ1-6; D remains ambiguous. The V end lost 10 bases, the J end lost 4 bases, and 17 bases lay between the germline ends. The germline gives CDR1 ENHRY, CDR2 SYGVKD. CDR3 size: 15 residues. The CDR3 DNA reads as TGTGCCACCGCCTTGGAGGACTTTTATAATTCACCCCTCCACTTT. Translating it yields CATALEDFYNSPLHF.

This clonotype has a handful of counts. The chain carries TRBV7-9 and TRBJ2-3; D is undetermined. This CDR3 comprises 12 residues. Per the germline V gene, CDR1 is SEHNR and CDR2 is FQNEAQ (reference sequence). V was shortened by 6 bases and J by 4 bases, with 8 bases between the two germline ends. DNA for the CDR3: TGTGCCAGCAGAGGTGCTCCAGATACGCAGTATTTT. As protein: CASRGAPDTQYF.

This clonotype was counted a few times. The gene calls are TRBV6-1 and TRBJ1-5; D is unresolved. Germline CDR1 reads MNHNS; CDR2 reads SASEGT. The CDR3 runs to 11 residues. With 1 base removed from V and 7 bases from J, the gap between germline ends came to 2 bases. In nucleotides, the CDR3 is TGTGCCAGCAGTGAAGAGCAGCCCCAGCATTTT. It encodes CASSEEQPQHF.

This chain connects TRBV11-2 to TRBJ2-1; D is possibly TRBD1 or TRBD2 (5 bases each). The CDR3 contains 13 residues. CDR1 and CDR2 (germline): SGHAT, FQNNGV. V gave up 9 bases and J gave up 7 bases, with 16 bases separating them. The DNA of the CDR3 is TGTGCCAGACGCCGGGGCCGTGATAATGAGCAGTTCTTC. This encodes CARRRGRDNEQFF.

This clonotype was found a few times. The chain combines TRBV20-1 with TRBJ2-3; D tentatively fits TRBD1 or TRBD2 (5 bases each). The germline CDR1 and CDR2 sequences are DFQATT and SNEGSKA (reference sequence). The V and J ends lost 4 bases and 8 bases respectively, with 10 bases between them. The length of the CDR3 is 11 residues. DNA for the CDR3: TGCAGTGCTACTGGGGGAAGTACGCAGTATTTT. Its translation is CSATGGSTQYF.

This clonotype was found a few times. V is TRBV5-5 and J is TRBJ2-7, with a weak D call TRBD1 (6 bases). V was trimmed by 1 base and J by 0 bases, leaving 14 bases between them. Germline V CDR1 and CDR2: SGHKS, YYEKEE (reference sequence). The CDR3 is made up of 16 amino acids. CDR3 bases: TGTGCCAGCAGCTTGAGGACAGACTATCCCTCCTACGAGCAGTACTTC. This gives the protein CASSLRTDYPSYEQYF. The entire variable domain, with the rest obtained from reference TRBV5-5 and TRBJ2-7, is as follows: DAGVTQSPTHLIKTRGQQVTLRCSPISGHKSVSWYQQVLGQGPQFIFQYYEKEERGRGNFPDRFSARQFPNYSSELNVNALLLGDSALYLCASSLRTDYPSYEQYFGPGTRLTVT.

This clonotype was observed at least ten times. The V gene is TRBV25-1, the J gene TRBJ1-2, with a weak D call TRBD1 (6 bases). V lost 3 bases and J lost 7, with 12 bases in between. The CDR3 length is 13 residues. Germline V gene lookup returns CDR1 MGHDK and CDR2 SYGVNS. CDR3 bases: TGTGCCAGCAGTGACGGCGGGGGGGCTGGCTACACCTTC. Protein product: CASSDGGGAGYTF.

This clonotype was recorded a few times. This chain uses TRBV11-2 with TRBJ1-5; tentatively, D is TRBD1 (5 bases). The CDR3 runs to 13 residues. Trimming took 3 bases from V and 9 from J, leaving 12 bases between them. The germline V gene encodes CDR1 SGHAT and CDR2 FQNNGV. The CDR3 DNA reads as TGTGCCAGCAGCTTGGACCCAGGGCGGCCCCAGCATTTT. Encoded protein: CASSLDPGRPQHF.

The table lists this clonotype with a count of one. The chain recombines TRBV5-1 with TRBJ2-7; no firm D call. The better agreement between TRBJ2-4 and the DNA end casts doubt on the J call. In germline, CDR1 is SGHRS, CDR2 YFSETQ. This CDR3 is built from 14 residues. In DNA, the CDR3 is TGCGCCAGCAGCGACGCCCCAGCCAAAAACATTCAGTACTTC. This encodes CASSDAPAKNIQYF.

The CDR3 bases are TGTGCCAGCTGCATCGGGACAGGGTCGGACAATGAGCAGTTCTTC. Translated, it gives CASCIGTGSDNEQFF. The rearrangement uses TRBV2 and TRBJ2-1; 9 bases map to TRBD1. The CDR3 is 15 amino acids. V was pared by 8 bases and J by 5 bases, with 10 bases of the junction left unmatched. The germline CDR1 and CDR2 sequences are SNHLY and FYNNEI.

The sample holds many counts of this clonotype. The chain uses TRBV28 and TRBJ2-7; D ambiguous. V was cut by 2 bases and J by 3 bases, with 8 bases left in between. CDR1 MDHEN and CDR2 SYDVKM come from the germline V gene. The CDR3 extends over 13 amino acids. CDR3: CASSLKPDYEQYF. The CDR3 nucleotides are TGTGCCAGCAGTTTAAAGCCTGACTACGAGCAGTACTTC. Filled out from reference TRBV28 and TRBJ2-7, the complete variable domain reads DVKVTQSSRYLVKRTGEKVFLECVQDMDHENMFWYRQDPGLGLRLIYFSYDVKMKEKGDIPEGYSVSREKKERFSLILESASTNQTSMYLCASSLKPDYEQYFGPGTRLTVT.

This clonotype was recorded only once. An end of the junction differs from the germline gene, which may be a read error. This chain joins TRBV7-6 and TRBJ2-7; 9 positions match TRBD2. The CDR3 totals 17 residues. The V gene's germline CDR1 is SGHVS and CDR2 FNYEAQ. The CDR3 region is CASSLFAELAGPYEQCF. CDR3 bases: TGTGCCAGCAGCTTATTCGCCGAACTAGCGGGTCCCTACGAGCAGTGCTTC. Together with reference TRBV7-6 and TRBJ2-7, the CDR3 gives the full variable domain: GAGVSQSPRYKVTKRGQDVALRCDPISGHVSLYWYRQALGQGPEFLTYFNYEAQQDKSGLPNDRFSAERPEGSISTLTIQRTEQRDSAMYRCASSLFAELAGPYEQCFGPGTRLTVT.

The genes are TRBV20-1 and TRBJ2-1; 9 nucleotides match TRBD2. The J call is doubtful: the DNA matches TRBJ2-7 better. This CDR3 comprises 15 residues. Per germline, CDR1 DFQATT and CDR2 SNEGSKA (reference sequence). Written as DNA, the CDR3 is TGCAGTGCTAGAGTTAAGCGGGGGGTAAACAATGAGCAGTACTTC. It translates to CSARVKRGVNNEQYF.

This clonotype was detected only once. The junction does not match germline at one end; this may be a read error. The CDR3 loop reads CASILGGSYNEQFF. DNA of the CDR3: TGTGCCAGCATCTTAGGTGGCTCCTACAATGAGCAGTTCTTC. The chain employs TRBV7-2 and TRBJ2-1; D is ambiguous. Germline V CDR1 and CDR2: SGHTA, FQGNSA. This CDR3 contains 14 residues.

V gene TRBV12-3 or TRBV12-4 combines with J gene TRBJ2-7; D is unclear. The ends were cut back, 4 bases at V and 3 bases at J, with 22 bases in the middle. The CDR3 sequence is 17 residues long. The CDR3 here is CASSSGSPNPLGYEQYF. CDR3 bases: TGTGCCAGCAGTTCGGGCAGCCCGAATCCTCTGGGCTACGAGCAGTACTTC.

This clonotype was detected only a few times. The CDR3 nucleotides read TGTGCCAGCATAGACAGGAGGAGCTCCTACGAGCAGTACTTC. This translates into CASIDRRSSYEQYF. The genes are TRBV27 and TRBJ2-7, with TRBD1 as a possible D gene (6 bases). Germline V gene lookup returns CDR1 MNHEY and CDR2 SMNVEV (reference sequence). This CDR3 comprises 14 residues. V was pared by 7 bases and J by 0 bases, with 13 bases between.

CDR3 protein: CSALRDRPNTQYF. In DNA form, the CDR3 reads TGCAGTGCGCTCCGGGACCGACCTAATACGCAGTATTTT. The chain recombines TRBV20-1 with TRBJ2-3; D may be TRBD1 or TRBD2 (5 bases each). V lost 6 bases to trimming and J lost 7 bases, with 17 bases between them. The CDR3 consists of 13 residues. Germline CDR1 reads DFQATT; CDR2 reads SNEGSKA (reference sequence).

This clonotype appeared a few times. The rearrangement links TRBV14 to TRBJ1-2, with 12 bases matching TRBD1. The CDR3 is 17 amino acids. V lost 4 bases and J lost 5; bases outside the gene matches: 11. Germline V gives CDR1 SGHDN, CDR2 FVKESK. CDR3 sequence reads: CASSRRDRGRRRYGYTF. The CDR3 coding sequence is TGTGCCAGCAGCCGAAGGGACAGGGGGCGCCGCCGGTATGGCTACACCTTC.

This clonotype has only a few counts. The chain has TRBV12-3 or TRBV12-4 and TRBJ2-1; 9 bases agree with TRBD2. Trimming removed 3 bases from V and 6 bases from J; junction bases left unmatched: 6. CDR3 size: 15 residues. CDR3 in DNA: TGTGCCAGCAGTTTTGGCGGGAGGGTTTTCAATGAGCAGTTCTTC. Encoded protein: CASSFGGRVFNEQFF.

The V call is TRBV20-1, the J call TRBJ2-1; 7 bases are shared with TRBD2. TRBJ2-7 explains the end of the DNA better; the J call may be wrong. This CDR3 contains 14 residues. From germline, CDR1 is DFQATT and CDR2 SNEGSKA (reference sequence). The CDR3 here is CSAGTSAPYNEQYF. For the CDR3, the DNA is TGCAGTGCTGGAACTAGCGCGCCCTACAATGAGCAGTACTTC.

In its sample, this clonotype was seen a few times. J is TRBJ2-3 and V is TRBV7-2; 11 positions match TRBD2. The CDR3 sequence is 17 residues long. Germline CDR1 is SGHTA and CDR2 is FQGNSA. Unmatched junction bases numbered 12, after V lost 5 bases and J lost 5 bases. The CDR3 is CASSPYISGGGRDTQYF. The CDR3 nucleotides read TGTGCCAGCAGCCCATACATTAGCGGGGGGGGTCGAGATACGCAGTATTTT. Complete variable domain (other parts from reference TRBV7-2 and TRBJ2-3): GAGVSQSPSNKVTEKGKDVELRCDPISGHTALYWYRQSLGQGLEFLIYFQGNSAPDKSGLPSDRFSAERTGGSVSTLTIQRTQQEDSAVYLCASSPYISGGGRDTQYFGPGTRLTVL.

This clonotype appeared many times. The chain carries TRBV29-1 and TRBJ1-2; tentative D call: TRBD1 (6 bases). From germline, CDR1 is SQVTM and CDR2 ANQGSEA. V lost 6 bases and J lost 0, with 20 bases in between. This CDR3 is built from 16 residues. In DNA, the CDR3 is TGCAGCGTGGGCGACAGGTTCGCTACCGCTAACTATGGCTACACCTTC. It specifies CSVGDRFATANYGYTF.

This clonotype turned up a few times. The J gene is TRBJ2-1, the V gene TRBV7-2; 7 bases are a match to TRBD2. Judging by the DNA end, TRBJ2-7 fits better; the J call may be wrong. Germline CDR1 SGHTA, CDR2 FQGNSA. CDR3 size: 16 residues. CDR3 DNA sequence: TGTGCCAGCAGCTTAGTTTCTAGCGGTTCCTACAATGAGCAGTACTTC. This gives the protein CASSLVSSGSYNEQYF.

The chain couples TRBV20-1 to TRBJ1-4; weak D call: TRBD1 (6 bases). The length of the CDR3 is 15 residues. Looked up from germline, CDR1 is DFQATT and CDR2 is SNEGSKA (reference sequence). V lost 0 bases and J lost 3, with 11 bases in between. The CDR3 sequence: CSARDARGSNEKLFF. The CDR3 region has the DNA TGCAGTGCTAGAGATGCGAGGGGGTCTAATGAAAAACTGTTTTTT.

This clonotype has more than one count but fewer than ten. This sequence joins TRBV9 and TRBJ1-2; 7 nucleotides match TRBD1. The CDR3 runs 15 residues. V lost 0 bases and J lost 3; bases outside the gene matches: 5. CDR1 is SGDLS and CDR2 is YYNGEE in the germline V gene. CDR3 residues: CASSVATGVDYGYTF. Here the CDR3 DNA reads TGTGCCAGCAGCGTAGCTACAGGGGTGGACTATGGCTACACCTTC.

This clonotype was detected only a few times. The V gene is TRBV28, the J gene TRBJ2-1; D is unclear. CDR3 length equals 15 residues. Germline V gene data show CDR1 as MDHEN and CDR2 as SYDVKM. Between the trimmed V and J ends, which lost 5 bases and 6 bases, there was a span of 17 bases. The CDR3 protein is CASSPVFPEGNEQFF. CDR3 in DNA: TGTGCCAGCAGTCCGGTCTTCCCGGAAGGCAATGAGCAGTTCTTC. Full variable domain (remainder filled in from reference TRBV28 and TRBJ2-1): DVKVTQSSRYLVKRTGEKVFLECVQDMDHENMFWYRQDPGLGLRLIYFSYDVKMKEKGDIPEGYSVSREKKERFSLILESASTNQTSMYLCASSPVFPEGNEQFFGPGTRLTVL.

The chain uses TRBV28 and TRBJ2-4; D ambiguous. The V and J ends lost 5 bases and 7 bases respectively, with 15 bases between them. This CDR3 has 14 amino acids. Germline lookup yields CDR1 MDHEN and CDR2 SYDVKM. CDR3 bases: TGTGCCAGCAGTCCCCAGATGTTGGTGAACATTCAGTACTTC. It yields the protein CASSPQMLVNIQYF.